Detailed here is one T cell receptor beta chain. This entry comes from a study of blood T cell repertoires in COVID-19. Study background: Acute and convalescent COVID-19 specimens originated in the United States, Italy and Spain. The cDNA or gDNA used as material had been derived from T cells, B-cell-depleted T cells, or PBMCs.

The germline V and J ends were trimmed by 5 bases and 11 bases, with 15 bases remaining between them. Germline V gene lookup returns CDR1 SNHLY and CDR2 FYNNEI. CDR3 length: 12 amino acids. Per the authors' pipeline: Estimation of nucleated cell counts was performed using reference gene primer amplification. Clones were read by immunoSEQ multiplex PCR, and TCRdb kept only the in-frame ones, dropping some. The DNA was the basis for D and trimming; V, J and clone size are from that table. This table holds roughly 310,000 clones, 88% found once. Sample: peripheral blood. The chain couples TRBV2 to TRBJ1-1; tentatively, D is TRBD1 (5 bases). The TCR was taken from a woman in her forties or fifties with active or convalescent COVID-19. Here the CDR3 DNA reads TGTGCCAGCAGTTCCTCAGGGTTTTCGGCTTTCTTT. It codes for CASSSSGFSAFF.